This T cell receptor (beta chain) was sequenced for a study of identical twins. Study results and limitations: With monozygotic twins, out-of-frame TCR alpha sharing exceeded what models estimated. Within beta out-of-frame sequences, the excess sharing observed between twins was weaker. Out-of-frame alpha sequences common to twins were enriched for low generation probability. Cross-sectional statistical analysis, not tracking of the same donors, underpinned the conclusions.

The CDR3 has 13 amino acids. Germline V lookup: CDR1 MGHRA, CDR2 YSYEKL. V was trimmed by 4 bases and J by 4 bases, leaving 9 bases between them. MiXCR, applied by TCRdb to the 5' RACE reads, yields one record per CDR3 protein. The sample lists 350,000 to 500,000 distinct CDR3 sequences, about 18% seen once, with roughly an eighth in the top ten. This clonotype came up a few times. Its matching antigen is unknown. The receptor comes from a man aged 50-59 years in good health. The sequencing input was naive T cells sorted from blood. V gene TRBV4-1 combines with J gene TRBJ2-3, with D perhaps matching TRBD2 (6 bases). CDR3 nucleotides: TGCGCCAGCAGCCGGCGGGATTCAGATACGCAGTATTTT. Translation gives CASSRRDSDTQYF.